Below are 29 T cell receptor beta chains sequenced from a single sample in a study of blood T cell repertoires in COVID-19. Only in-frame clones appear in the TCRdb table, and some are missing; sequencing was by immunoSEQ multiplex PCR. The sample records a few hundred thousand clones, roughly 84% being singletons. The sequenced sample consisted of peripheral blood. The receptors originated from a woman aged 18-29 years with acute or convalescent COVID-19.

To note about this clone: This CDR3 is also generated by other DNA sequences in the sample. The rearrangement uses TRBV6-2 or TRBV6-3 and TRBJ2-7; 11 nucleotides line up with TRBD2. V dropped 2 bases and J dropped 4; count of bases not matched to a gene: 1. The CDR3 totals 14 residues. From germline, CDR1 is MNHEY and CDR2 SVGEGT. The CDR3 sequence is CASSYTSGSYEQYF. CDR3 nucleotides: TGTGCCAGCAGTTACACTAGCGGGAGTTACGAGCAGTACTTC.

This clone was counted a single time. The CDR3 bases are TGTGCCAGCAGCTTGGATCTTGGGACAGGAGACACAGATACGCAGTATTTT. This sequence encodes CASSLDLGTGDTDTQYF. The chain links TRBV5-4 to TRBJ2-3, with TRBD1 identical over 8 bases. V lost 0 bases and J lost 2; bases outside the gene matches: 8. CDR1 and CDR2 (germline): SGHNT, YYREEE (reference sequence). The CDR3 totals 17 residues.

This chain uses TRBV28 with TRBJ2-7; 12 positions match TRBD2. Germline V gene sequence: CDR1 MDHEN, CDR2 SYDVKM. V lost 5 bases, J lost 6 bases, and 5 bases stayed unmatched. The CDR3 has 14 amino acids. CDR3 DNA sequence: TGTGCCAGCAGTCGACTAGCGGGAGAACTCGAGCAGTACTTC. It yields the protein CASSRLAGELEQYF.

J is TRBJ2-1 and V is TRBV28, with D hard to call. CDR3 length: 14 amino acids. V lost 4 bases to trimming and J lost 3 bases, with 10 bases between them. Germline CDR1 MDHEN, CDR2 SYDVKM. The CDR3 DNA is TGTGCCAGCAGTTCCCATACAGTCTACAATGAGCAGTTCTTC. Its translation: CASSSHTVYNEQFF.

This chain joins TRBV5-6 and TRBJ2-3; 11 nucleotides line up with TRBD2. CDR1 is SGHDT and CDR2 is YYEEEE in the germline V gene. The CDR3 covers 15 residues. The J segment lost 5 bases and the V segment lost 0 bases, leaving 2 bases of the junction unmatched. This CDR3 reads CASSLGLAGIDTQYF. In DNA, the CDR3 is TGTGCCAGCAGCTTGGGACTAGCGGGAATAGATACGCAGTATTTT.

CDR3 sequence reads: CASSLGQGGREQFF. The CDR3 nucleotides read TGCGCCAGCAGCTTGGGACAGGGTGGTCGGGAGCAGTTCTTC. This chain links TRBV5-1 with TRBJ2-1; 7 bases align to TRBD1. CDR1 and CDR2 from the germline V gene are SGHRS and YFSETQ. The CDR3 is 14 residues long. Trimming took 0 bases from V and 10 from J; bases not matched to a gene: 7.

The V gene is TRBV30, the J gene TRBJ2-1; TRBD1 might be the D (6 bases). Germline loops: CDR1 GTSNPN, CDR2 SVGIG (reference sequence). Trimming stripped 5 bases from V and 0 bases from J, with 11 bases between. The CDR3 has 14 amino acids. CDR3 DNA: TGTGCCTGGGCGCAGGGGCACTCCTACAATGAGCAGTTCTTC. Its protein product is CAWAQGHSYNEQFF.

The chain links TRBV3-1 (or the pseudogene TRBV3-2) to TRBJ2-5; maybe TRBD2 (6 bases). The length of the CDR3 is 13 residues. The V end lost 4 bases, the J end lost 9 bases, and 15 bases lay between the germline ends. Per the germline V gene, CDR1 is LGHDT and CDR2 is YNNKEL (reference sequence). CDR3 sequence reads: CASSPDGPGAQYF. CDR3 bases: TGTGCCAGCAGCCCTGACGGCCCGGGGGCCCAGTACTTC.

The chain uses TRBV2 and TRBJ1-2; a weak D match, TRBD1 (6 bases). Per the germline V gene, CDR1 is SNHLY and CDR2 is FYNNEI. The CDR3 totals 15 residues. V shed 2 bases and J shed 0 bases, with 10 bases lying between them. The CDR3: CASSENRAPNYGYTF. CDR3 in DNA: TGTGCCAGCAGTGAAAACAGGGCTCCTAACTATGGCTACACCTTC.

The chain uses TRBV7-6 and TRBJ2-2, with 8 bases matching TRBD1. In germline, CDR1 is SGHVS, CDR2 FNYEAQ. This CDR3 spans 15 amino acids. With V trimmed by 3 bases and J by 3 bases, 3 bases remained unmatched. The CDR3 sequence is CASSLRTGHTGELFF. The CDR3 coding sequence is TGTGCCAGCAGCTTGCGGACAGGGCACACCGGGGAGCTGTTTTTT. The whole variable domain, remainder taken from reference TRBV7-6 and TRBJ2-2, is GAGVSQSPRYKVTKRGQDVALRCDPISGHVSLYWYRQALGQGPEFLTYFNYEAQQDKSGLPNDRFSAERPEGSISTLTIQRTEQRDSAMYRCASSLRTGHTGELFFGEGSRLTVL.

V is TRBV30 and J is TRBJ1-4, with 12 bases aligning to TRBD1. The CDR3 runs to 13 residues. Germline V gene sequence: CDR1 GTSNPN, CDR2 SVGIG (reference sequence). Trimming at V came to 2 bases and at J to 16 bases, leaving 8 bases not matched to a gene. The CDR3 nucleotides are TGTGCCTGGAGTCGGGACAGGGGGCTTCGTGGGTTTTTT. Its translation: CAWSRDRGLRGFF.

DNA of the CDR3: TGTGCCAGCAGCCCCCGACAGGGTCCGAACACCGGGGAGCTGTTTTTT. It codes for CASSPRQGPNTGELFF. The V call is TRBV7-9, the J call TRBJ2-2; 7 bases agree with TRBD1. Germline CDR1 is SEHNR and CDR2 is FQNEAQ (reference sequence). This CDR3 has 16 amino acids. After removal of 5 bases from V and 0 bases from J, the junction contained 6 bases not matched to a gene.

The chain joins TRBV6-6 to TRBJ2-3, with D uncertain. CDR1 and CDR2 (germline): MNHNY, SVGAGI (reference sequence). Trimming took 8 bases from V and 1 from J, leaving 10 bases between them. CDR3 length equals 13 residues. The CDR3 nucleotides read TGTGCCAGCGAGTTTCCTGGCACAGATACGCAGTATTTT. Translated: CASEFPGTDTQYF.

In regard to this clone: Other DNA sequences in the same sample also yield this CDR3. The chain carries TRBV29-1 and TRBJ1-5; 7 positions agree with TRBD1. V shed 4 bases, J shed 6 bases, and the junction held 3 bases outside the gene matches. Per the germline V gene, CDR1 is SQVTM and CDR2 is ANQGSEA. There are 12 residues in the CDR3. CDR3 nucleotide sequence: TGCAGCGTTGCAGGGGGAGGTCAGCCCCAGCATTTT. Translating gives CSVAGGGQPQHF.

The J gene is TRBJ1-2, the V gene TRBV3-1 (or the pseudogene TRBV3-2), with a possible D match to TRBD1 (6 bases). V gave up 3 bases and J gave up 5 bases, with 19 bases separating them. The CDR3 covers 16 residues. The germline gives CDR1 LGHDT, CDR2 YNNKEL (reference sequence). DNA for the CDR3: TGTGCCAGCAGCCAGAGGTGGCTAGGGGGGGAGTATGGCTACACCTTC. It encodes CASSQRWLGGEYGYTF.

The chain joins TRBV5-1 to TRBJ2-7; TRBD1 agrees at 7 bases. The V gene's germline CDR1 is SGHRS and CDR2 YFSETQ. The CDR3 sequence is 12 residues long. V lost 2 bases, J lost 6 bases, and 2 bases stayed unmatched. In DNA, the CDR3 is TGCGCCAGCAGCTTTAGACAGGGCGAGCAGTACTTC. This translates into CASSFRQGEQYF.

The chain recombines TRBV5-1 with TRBJ2-3; 7 bases align to TRBD2. There are 15 residues in the CDR3. After removal of 0 bases from V and 8 bases from J, the junction contained 9 bases not matched to a gene. CDR1 and CDR2 from the germline V gene are SGHRS and YFSETQ. Here the CDR3 reads CASSLEAGVSGTQYF. Written as DNA, the CDR3 is TGCGCCAGCAGCTTGGAGGCGGGGGTTAGTGGTACGCAGTATTTT.

The chain is built from TRBV3-1 (or the pseudogene TRBV3-2) and TRBJ2-7; D may be TRBD1 (5 bases). CDR3 size: 12 residues. Germline loops: CDR1 LGHDT, CDR2 YNNKEL (reference sequence). Trimming stripped 4 bases from V and 3 bases from J, with 7 bases between. The CDR3 DNA reads as TGTGCCAGCAGCCCGCAGGGCTACGAGCAGTACTTC. It codes for CASSPQGYEQYF.

This clone has a single count. The sample holds other DNA sequences that translate to the same CDR3. This chain connects TRBV18 to TRBJ1-1; 7 bases match TRBD1. Germline V gene data show CDR1 as KGHSH and CDR2 as LQKENI. The V segment lost 1 base and the J segment 8 bases; nucleotides outside the gene matches: 1. The length of the CDR3 is 12 residues. The CDR3 sequence: CASSPQGAEAFF. CDR3 coding DNA: TGTGCCAGCTCACCACAGGGGGCAGAAGCTTTCTTT.

This chain uses TRBV19 with TRBJ1-2; D not resolved. Trimming shortened V by 5 bases and J by 0 bases, and 4 bases separated the two germline ends. Germline lookup yields CDR1 LNHDA and CDR2 SQIVND (reference sequence). The CDR3 length is 12 residues. CDR3 bases: TGTGCCAGTAGTCAGACTAACTATGGCTACACCTTC. It specifies CASSQTNYGYTF.

V and J are TRBV10-1 and TRBJ1-1; 10 bases are a match to TRBD1. The CDR3 has 15 residues. V shed 0 bases, J shed 10 bases, and the junction held 8 bases outside the gene matches. Germline CDR1 is WNHNN and CDR2 is SYGVQD (reference sequence). CDR3: CASSESTGTGVVAFF. The CDR3 coding sequence is TGCGCCAGCAGTGAGTCGACCGGGACAGGGGTTGTAGCTTTCTTT.

The chain recombines TRBV29-1 with TRBJ2-3; D gene unclear. V lost 5 bases and J lost 5, with 14 bases in between. The CDR3 covers 13 residues. Germline V CDR1 and CDR2: SQVTM, ANQGSEA. The DNA of the CDR3 is TGCAGCGTTCTAGTAAGGATTGGAGATACGCAGTATTTT. This encodes CSVLVRIGDTQYF.

The rearrangement links TRBV6-2 or TRBV6-3 to TRBJ2-3, with D perhaps matching TRBD1 (6 bases). This CDR3 region has 18 residues. The V and J ends lost 0 bases and 5 bases respectively, with 21 bases between them. The germline V gene encodes CDR1 MNHEY and CDR2 SVGEGT. CDR3 sequence (DNA): TGTGCCAGCAGTTACTCGACGGTCAGGGGAAAGAGTCGAGATACGCAGTATTTT. It codes for CASSYSTVRGKSRDTQYF.

V and J are TRBV30 and TRBJ1-6; D not certain. Germline lookup yields CDR1 GTSNPN and CDR2 SVGIG (reference sequence). This CDR3 spans 16 amino acids. V lost 0 bases, J lost 0 bases, and 9 bases lay in between. CDR3 in amino acids: CAWSVAEVSYNSPLHF. The DNA for the CDR3 is TGTGCCTGGAGTGTAGCGGAAGTCTCCTATAATTCACCCCTCCACTTT.

The DNA for the CDR3 is TGTGCCAGCAGCTTGAGGGACTATGGCTACACCTTC. This gives the protein CASSLRDYGYTF. The genes are TRBV11-2 and TRBJ1-2; D unresolved. V gave up 3 bases and J gave up 3 bases, with 5 bases separating them. CDR1 SGHAT and CDR2 FQNNGV come from the germline V gene. The CDR3 runs 12 residues.

V and J are TRBV5-4 and TRBJ1-3; 8 positions agree with TRBD1. This CDR3 has 16 residues. Looked up from germline, CDR1 is SGHNT and CDR2 is YYREEE (reference sequence). V shed 4 bases and J 2 bases; nucleotides not matched to a gene: 8. The CDR3 loop is CASSEDRAFPGNTIYF. CDR3 nucleotides: TGTGCCAGCAGCGAGGACAGGGCCTTCCCTGGAAACACCATATATTTT.

This chain uses TRBV25-1 with TRBJ2-5; maybe TRBD2 (5 bases). Germline values: CDR1 MGHDK, CDR2 SYGVNS. This CDR3 contains 15 residues. V lost 5 bases and J 4 bases, leaving 17 bases between the germline ends. CDR3 residues: CASSPSKPGIETQYF. DNA for the CDR3: TGTGCCAGCAGTCCATCAAAGCCGGGGATAGAGACCCAGTACTTC.

CDR3 amino acids: CATSDKQGLDTQYF. The CDR3 bases are TGTGCCACCAGCGATAAACAGGGCTTGGATACGCAGTATTTT. This chain joins TRBV24-1 and TRBJ2-3, with TRBD1 as a possible D gene (6 bases). The CDR3 covers 14 residues. Germline V gene data show CDR1 as KGHDR and CDR2 as SFDVKD. The V and J ends lost 7 bases and 6 bases respectively, with 16 bases between them.

About this clone: Different DNA sequences within this sample yield the same CDR3. The chain employs TRBV11-2 and TRBJ2-1; tentative D call: TRBD1 (6 bases). This CDR3 contains 14 residues. Trimming removed 2 bases at V and 3 bases at J, with 8 bases between. CDR1 and CDR2 (germline): SGHAT, FQNNGV. CDR3 amino acids: CASSLSGVYNEQFF. In DNA, the CDR3 is TGTGCCAGCAGCTTATCAGGGGTCTACAATGAGCAGTTCTTC.